The 6 T cell receptor beta chains presented below share a single source sample, sequenced in a study of blood T cell repertoires in COVID-19. Assay used: immunoSEQ multiplex PCR; TCRdb lists only in-frame clones, some missing. The repertoire has about 120,000 clones, around 81% of them found once; the top ten carry roughly 2%. Sequencing input: peripheral blood. Receptor source: a man aged 65 to 85 with acute or convalescent COVID-19.

This rearrangement joins TRBV7-2 to TRBJ1-1; the D gene is possibly TRBD1 (5 bases). Germline V gene lookup returns CDR1 SGHTA and CDR2 FQGNSA. This CDR3 contains 11 residues. V gave up 2 bases and J gave up 9 bases, with 7 bases separating them. The CDR3 nucleotides are TGTGCCAGCAGCTTAAGACAGCAAGCTTTCTTT. This codes for CASSLRQQAFF.

CDR3 in DNA: TGTGCCACCAGTGATGTACCGGGGACAGGGGGCAACACCGGGGAGCTGTTTTTT. Translated, it gives CATSDVPGTGGNTGELFF. V gene TRBV24-1 combines with J gene TRBJ2-2, with TRBD1 matching over 12 bases. From germline, CDR1 is KGHDR and CDR2 SFDVKD. The CDR3 runs to 18 residues. J gave up 2 bases and V 3 bases, and 6 bases lay outside the gene matches.

This clone was counted between two and nine times. The chain is built from TRBV5-1 and TRBJ1-4; D is perhaps TRBD1 (5 bases). CDR3 length: 16 amino acids. The V end was cut by 7 bases, the J end by 0 bases, with 16 bases between. Looked up from germline, CDR1 is SGHRS and CDR2 is YFSETQ. The DNA of the CDR3 is TGCGCCAGCCGAGGAGACAGTTTTGCAACTAATGAAAAACTGTTTTTT. This encodes CASRGDSFATNEKLFF.

This clone was found once. V gene TRBV14 combines with J gene TRBJ1-2; 7 bases agree with TRBD1. This CDR3 has 16 amino acids. The V gene's germline CDR1 is SGHDN and CDR2 FVKESK. V was clipped by 1 base and J by 6 bases; unmatched bases: 11. CDR3 residues: CASSQVGTELSDGYTF. CDR3 in DNA: TGTGCCAGCAGCCAAGTAGGGACAGAGCTATCGGATGGCTACACCTTC.

The chain recombines TRBV11-3 with TRBJ1-2, with D hard to call. The CDR3 loop spans 13 amino acids. Between the trimmed V and J ends, which lost 3 bases and 4 bases, there was a span of 9 bases. Germline V gene lookup returns CDR1 SGHNT and CDR2 YENEEA. The CDR3, as DNA: TGTGCCAGCAGCTTGGGCGCGAGCTATGGCTACACCTTC. Its translation: CASSLGASYGYTF.

The chain has TRBV12-3 or TRBV12-4 and TRBJ2-1; D is ambiguous. This CDR3 contains 12 residues. Trimming pared 3 bases from V and 7 bases from J, leaving 7 bases between. CDR3 loop: CASSFGLNEQFF. The CDR3 region has the DNA TGTGCCAGCAGTTTCGGGTTGAATGAGCAGTTCTTC.